Described below is a single T cell receptor beta chain sequence and its context. This sample was included in a study of blood T cell repertoires in COVID-19. Looking at the study overall: The samples span acute and convalescent COVID-19 from the United States, Italy and Spain. Sample material is recorded as cDNA or gDNA derived from T cells, B-cell-depleted T cells, or PBMCs.

In the original processing: Estimation of nucleated cell counts was performed using reference gene primer amplification. Profiling relied on immunoSEQ multiplex PCR, and the TCRdb table lists in-frame clones only, not all of them. That table is the source of V, J and clone size, and D and trimming were worked out from the DNA. The sample shows 15,000 or so clones, 80% to 90% of them seen only once. Germline V CDR1 and CDR2: SGHRS, YFSETQ. V gave up 3 bases and J gave up 0 bases, with 8 bases separating them. The CDR3 has 14 amino acids. The V and J genes are TRBV5-1 and TRBJ2-3, with D tentatively TRBD2 (6 bases). This clonotype was obtained from a human donor in a cohort sampled during active COVID-19. The sequenced sample was peripheral blood. The CDR3 is CASSSGLSTDTQYF. CDR3 DNA: TGCGCCAGCAGCTCCGGACTAAGCACAGATACGCAGTATTTT.